This T cell receptor beta chain comes out of a study of shared clonotypes between healthy human individuals. For every subset, genomic DNA was evenly distributed across several immunoSEQ plates. Method: immunoSEQ multiplex PCR; TCRdb's copy keeps in-frame clones and lacks some. This table has 1.6 million or so clones, 96% appearing once. This clone was detected once. Its specificity is not known. The junction had 11 bases not matched to a gene; V was cut back by 0 bases and J by 0 bases. The germline V gene has CDR1 LGHNA and CDR2 YSLEER. The CDR3 sequence is 19 residues long. General study points: In contrast to clonotypes shared by all four donors, non-shared clonotypes had lower generation probabilities.

Negatively enriched CD4+ T cells were divided by CD45RA into naive and memory. This sequence originates from a man aged 30 to 39 in good health. The sequencing input was naive CD4+ T cells sorted from blood. Subset given: CD45RA+ positively selected. The chain recombines TRBV4-3 with TRBJ2-3; 8 nucleotides agree with TRBD1. CDR3 in amino acids: CASSQDRGVRGHSTDTQYF. CDR3 nucleotides: TGCGCCAGCAGCCAAGATAGAGGGGTCAGGGGGCATAGCACAGATACGCAGTATTTT.